This TCR beta chain was profiled in a study of blood T cells in healthy people across ages. This clonotype turned up a few times. Its antigen is currently unknown. General study points: As naive T cell percentage varied, TCR beta diversity correlated strongly with it.

For the second PCR, which ran for about 7 to 11 cycles, a sample-barcoded 5' primer and a J-beta primer mix were used. Every sample returned 2.5 million or more CDR3-containing paired-end reads. MiXCR, run by TCRdb on the 5' RACE reads, gives a single entry per CDR3 protein. The repertoire has more than 1 million distinct CDR3 sequences, more than 40% of them found once; the top ten carry under 20%. This sequence originates from a woman aged 60-75 years in good health. The material sequenced was blood.

The CDR3 loop is CASSYRQGDNNEQFF. CDR3 bases: TGTGCCAGCAGCTATAGGCAGGGTGACAACAATGAGCAGTTCTTC. The chain has TRBV7-3 and TRBJ2-1; possible D gene TRBD1, 5 bases. Germline-derived CDR1 and CDR2 are SGHTA and FQGTGA. V was clipped by 4 bases and J by 5 bases, with 15 bases between them. This CDR3 has 15 residues.